The 7 T cell receptor beta chains below all came from one sample that was sequenced in a study of siplizumab effects on memory and regulatory T cells. Repertoires were generated with immunoSEQ multiplex PCR, while TCRdb's copy carries only in-frame clones and drops some. The sample includes some 100,000 clones, over 85% of them seen just once. Sequencing was carried out using CD8+ T cells sorted from blood. These receptors were taken from a human donor in good health.

The V call is TRBV7-9, the J call TRBJ1-1, with D unclear. The CDR3 totals 12 residues. The germline V gene has CDR1 SEHNR and CDR2 FQNEAQ (reference sequence). Trimming pared 5 bases from V and 2 bases from J, leaving 6 bases between. The CDR3 sequence is CASSPTNTEAFF. The CDR3 DNA sequence: TGTGCCAGCAGCCCCACAAACACTGAAGCTTTCTTT.

The chain is built from TRBV5-5 and TRBJ2-5, with a tentative D call TRBD1 (7 bases). V was pared by 4 bases and J by 5 bases, with 18 bases between. The germline CDR1 and CDR2 sequences are SGHKS and YYEKEE (reference sequence). This CDR3 contains 15 residues. CDR3 in DNA: TGTGCCAGCAGCCCGGGGGACAGAAACCGGGAGACCCAGTACTTC. Translating it yields CASSPGDRNRETQYF.

V gene TRBV9 combines with J gene TRBJ2-7, with 7 bases matching TRBD2. This CDR3 has 14 residues. Germline V lookup: CDR1 SGDLS, CDR2 YYNGEE. V was clipped by 0 bases and J by 3 bases; unmatched bases: 3. CDR3: CASSVGGEGYEQYF. In DNA, the CDR3 is TGTGCCAGCAGCGTAGGAGGGGAGGGCTACGAGCAGTACTTC.

V is TRBV7-9 and J is TRBJ2-1; 11 nucleotides agree with TRBD2. The J segment lost 6 bases and the V segment lost 3 bases, leaving 4 bases of the junction unmatched. Per germline, CDR1 SEHNR and CDR2 FQNEAQ (reference sequence). The CDR3 runs 15 residues. This chain's CDR3 is CASSFRTSGGNEQFF. In DNA, the CDR3 is TGTGCCAGCAGCTTTCGAACTAGCGGGGGCAATGAGCAGTTCTTC.

The chain employs TRBV4-1 and TRBJ1-2; 7 nucleotides agree with TRBD1. V was clipped by 0 bases and J by 3 bases; unmatched bases: 7. This CDR3 is built from 16 residues. Per germline, CDR1 MGHRA and CDR2 YSYEKL. Written as DNA, the CDR3 is TGCGCCAGCAGCCAAGAGAGGTCAGGGGGGGACTATGGCTACACCTTC. Its protein product is CASSQERSGGDYGYTF.

The chain combines TRBV30 with TRBJ1-2; 8 bases align to TRBD1. The germline V gene encodes CDR1 GTSNPN and CDR2 SVGIG (reference sequence). The length of the CDR3 is 15 residues. With 1 base clipped from V and 4 bases from J, the junction kept 8 bases outside the gene matches. The CDR3 bases are TGTGCCTGGAGTGGCCTGACAGGGGCTGCCTATGGCTACACCTTC. It is translated as CAWSGLTGAAYGYTF.

The table lists this clone with a count of one. V and J are TRBV6-5 and TRBJ2-5, with 8 positions matching TRBD1. The CDR3 has 14 residues. The J segment lost 3 bases and the V segment lost 7 bases, leaving 7 bases of the junction unmatched. Germline V gene sequence: CDR1 MNHEY, CDR2 SVGAGI. CDR3 in amino acids: CASIPSDREETQYF. In DNA form, the CDR3 reads TGTGCCAGCATTCCATCGGACAGGGAAGAGACCCAGTACTTC.